A selection of T cell receptor beta chains follows, all from one sample in a study of blood T cell repertoires in COVID-19. The method was immunoSEQ multiplex PCR; TCRdb's version includes in-frame clones alone and lacks a portion of them. The data hold about 310,000 clones, with 90% observed a single time. Sequenced input: PBMCs or T cells enriched from blood (not recorded which). These receptor sequences come from a woman between 18 and 29 years old with acute COVID-19. Both conserved end residues are part of each CDR3. Fields, in order: J gene, D gene, clone size, V gene, CDR3 protein, CDR3 DNA. D genes are given only for firm matches. Not every row has a clone size; where given, it reads once, few, many or a size class.

>TRBJ1-1|TRBD1|few|TRBV3-1/TRBV3-2
CASERTGQGSTEAFF
TGTGCCAGCGAGAGGACAGGACAAGGGAGCACTGAAGCTTTCTTT
>TRBJ2-1|TRBD2|.|TRBV19
CASSIGIAGGSSYNEQFF
TGTGCCAGTAGTATTGGAATAGCGGGAGGGAGCTCCTACAATGAGCAGTTCTTC
>TRBJ1-4|.|.|TRBV28
CASSLLGEGVGEKLFF
TGTGCCAGCAGTTTATTGGGCGAAGGTGTGGGTGAAAAACTGTTTTTT
>TRBJ1-4|.|.|TRBV7-9
CASSLGAGFQEKLFF
TGTGCCAGCAGCTTAGGGGCGGGGTTCCAGGAAAAACTGTTTTTT
>TRBJ2-5|.|few|TRBV15
CATSRDGRSGTQYF
TGTGCCACCAGCAGAGATGGCCGGTCGGGGACCCAGTACTTC
>TRBJ1-5|TRBD1|.|TRBV28
CASSLSSGTGRNQPQHF
TGTGCCAGCAGTTTATCCTCAGGGACAGGGAGAAATCAGCCCCAGCATTTT
>TRBJ2-7|TRBD2|.|TRBV11-2
CASSLVAGGIYEQYF
TGTGCCAGCAGCTTAGTAGCGGGGGGGATCTACGAGCAGTACTTC
>TRBJ1-4|.|.|TRBV3-1/TRBV3-2
CASSQDRGTSNEKLFF
TGTGCCAGCAGCCAAGATAGGGGGACCTCCAATGAAAAACTGTTTTTT
>TRBJ2-5|TRBD2|.|TRBV7-2
CASSSLAGRETQYF
TGTGCCAGCAGCTCCTTAGCGGGACGGGAGACCCAGTACTTC
>TRBJ2-2|.|.|TRBV27
CASSLGAEDTGELFF
TGTGCCAGCAGTTTAGGGGCTGAGGACACCGGGGAGCTGTTTTTT
>TRBJ1-1|TRBD1|.|TRBV19
CASSALGQGVRTEAFF
TGTGCCAGTAGTGCTCTAGGACAGGGTGTTCGGACTGAAGCTTTCTTT
>TRBJ1-5|.|.|TRBV27
CASSLRSGNSNQPQHF
TGTGCCAGCAGTTTGAGGTCCGGTAATAGCAATCAGCCCCAGCATTTT
>TRBJ2-7|TRBD1|.|TRBV4-1
CASSQEWGTGYVEQYF
TGCGCCAGCAGCCAAGAATGGGGGACAGGGTACGTCGAGCAGTACTTC
>TRBJ2-2|.|.|TRBV5-1
CASSLGQAGELFF
TGCGCCAGCAGCCTTGGACAAGCCGGGGAGCTGTTTTTT
>TRBJ2-2|.|.|TRBV5-1
CASSLKRGTGELFF
TGCGCCAGCAGCTTGAAAAGGGGCACCGGGGAGCTGTTTTTT
>TRBJ1-1|.|.|TRBV11-2
CASSLVRGGDTEAFF
TGTGCCAGCAGCTTAGTGCGGGGAGGGGACACTGAAGCTTTCTTT
>TRBJ2-1|TRBD2|.|TRBV5-1
CASSLGSTSGIAWDEQFF
TGCGCCAGCAGCTTGGGATCGACTAGCGGGATCGCTTGGGATGAGCAGTTCTTC
>TRBJ1-2|TRBD1|.|TRBV6-5
CASTTPGQGSYGYTF
TGTGCCAGCACAACACCGGGACAGGGGAGCTATGGCTACACCTTC
>TRBJ2-3|TRBD2|.|TRBV7-9
CASSLVPSGDTQYF
TGTGCCAGCAGCTTAGTGCCTAGCGGAGATACGCAGTATTTT
>TRBJ2-3|TRBD2|once|TRBV7-3
CASSLGTSGRGGADTQYF
TGTGCCAGCAGCCTAGGGACTAGCGGGAGGGGTGGGGCAGATACGCAGTATTTT
>TRBJ2-4|.|.|TRBV7-9
CASSLADGGGNIQYF
TGTGCCAGCAGCTTAGCGGACGGGGGAGGAAACATTCAGTACTTC
>TRBJ1-1|.|.|TRBV13
CASTQGWGPDTEAFF
TGTGCCAGCACCCAGGGGTGGGGGCCGGACACTGAAGCTTTCTTT
>TRBJ1-5|.|few|TRBV6-5
CASSLQQGLGQPQHF
TGTGCCAGCAGCCTCCAACAGGGATTGGGTCAGCCCCAGCATTTT
>TRBJ2-3|.|.|TRBV11-2
CASSLGAGVNTDTQYF
TGTGCCAGCAGCTTAGGAGCAGGGGTCAACACAGATACGCAGTATTTT
>TRBJ2-3|.|once|TRBV5-1
CASSLVLGLEDTQYF
TGCGCCAGCAGCTTAGTACTAGGACTGGAAGATACGCAGTATTTT
>TRBJ2-3|TRBD1|once|TRBV7-3
CASSSGDRAVSYPEGQYF
TGTGCCAGCAGCTCGGGTGACAGGGCCGTATCTTATCCTGAGGGGCAGTATTTT
>TRBJ2-1|.|.|TRBV12-5
CASGLGDSYNEQFF
TGTGCTAGTGGTTTGGGCGATTCCTACAATGAGCAGTTCTTC
>TRBJ2-7|TRBD1|few|TRBV2
CASRRQGSDPTYF
TGTGCCAGCAGACGACAGGGATCCGACCCTACGTACTTC
>TRBJ2-3|TRBD1|.|TRBV7-2
CASSFQGATDTQYF
TGTGCCAGCAGCTTCCAGGGGGCAACAGATACGCAGTATTTT
>TRBJ1-1|.|few|TRBV28
CASSPLLWNTEAFF
TGTGCCAGCAGTCCGCTACTTTGGAACACTGAAGCTTTCTTT
>TRBJ2-1|.|.|TRBV10-3
CAISESRGKRERNEQFF
TGTGCCATCAGTGAGTCAAGGGGGAAACGGGAACGCAATGAGCAGTTCTTC
>TRBJ2-5|.|.|TRBV24-1
CATSLTGWAGETQYF
TGTGCCACCAGTTTGACAGGATGGGCAGGGGAGACCCAGTACTTC
>TRBJ1-5|TRBD1|.|TRBV7-9
CASSLAAGQETHSNQPQHF
TGTGCCAGCAGCTTAGCTGCGGGACAGGAAACCCATAGCAATCAGCCCCAGCATTTT
>TRBJ2-7|.|.|TRBV19
CASSSRTGDYEQYF
TGTGCCAGTAGTTCACGGACTGGGGACTACGAGCAGTACTTC
>TRBJ2-1|.|.|TRBV7-3
CASSPWGEPSYNEQFF
TGTGCCAGCAGTCCCTGGGGGGAGCCGTCCTACAATGAGCAGTTCTTC
>TRBJ2-1|.|once|TRBV12-3/TRBV12-4
CASSFSGLEQFF
TGTGCCAGCAGTTTCTCGGGGTTGGAGCAGTTCTTC
>TRBJ1-1|.|.|TRBV7-9
CASSLQGTLNTEAFF
TGTGCCAGCAGCTTGCAAGGGACACTAAACACTGAAGCTTTCTTT
>TRBJ2-3|TRBD2|few|TRBV6-6
CASSPRGGTSGRIDTQYF
TGTGCCAGCAGTCCTAGGGGGGGGACTAGCGGGAGAATAGATACGCAGTATTTT
>TRBJ1-2|.|.|TRBV27
CASSLVPGGVGGYTF
TGTGCCAGCAGTTTGGTTCCGGGGGGCGTAGGTGGCTACACCTTC
>TRBJ1-2|TRBD1|.|TRBV28
CASGDRSNYGYTF
TGTGCCAGCGGGGACAGGTCTAACTATGGCTACACCTTC
>TRBJ2-3|TRBD2|once|TRBV11-3
CASSLRAGADTQYF
TGTGCCAGCAGCTTAAGGGCGGGAGCAGATACGCAGTATTTT
>TRBJ2-3|TRBD1|.|TRBV13
CASSSPGTGEFSTDTQYF
TGTGCCAGCAGCTCACCCGGGACAGGGGAATTCAGCACAGATACGCAGTATTTT
>TRBJ2-1|TRBD2|.|TRBV6-1
CASSVRSGGVYNEQFF
TGTGCCAGCAGTGTAAGGAGCGGGGGAGTTTACAATGAGCAGTTCTTC
>TRBJ1-4|TRBD1|.|TRBV5-1
CASSSRGVTEKLFF
TGCGCCAGCAGCTCCAGGGGGGTCACTGAAAAACTGTTTTTT
>TRBJ1-2|.|.|TRBV29-1
CSVEDPRQLPSGYTF
TGCAGCGTTGAAGATCCGAGACAGTTACCTTCTGGCTACACCTTC
>TRBJ2-3|.|.|TRBV2
CASRDRLTSTDTQYF
TGTGCCAGCAGGGATAGACTAACTAGCACAGATACGCAGTATTTT
>TRBJ2-7|TRBD2|.|TRBV18
CASSPGTSGSSYEQYF
TGTGCCAGCTCACCAGGGACTAGCGGGTCGTCCTACGAGCAGTACTTC